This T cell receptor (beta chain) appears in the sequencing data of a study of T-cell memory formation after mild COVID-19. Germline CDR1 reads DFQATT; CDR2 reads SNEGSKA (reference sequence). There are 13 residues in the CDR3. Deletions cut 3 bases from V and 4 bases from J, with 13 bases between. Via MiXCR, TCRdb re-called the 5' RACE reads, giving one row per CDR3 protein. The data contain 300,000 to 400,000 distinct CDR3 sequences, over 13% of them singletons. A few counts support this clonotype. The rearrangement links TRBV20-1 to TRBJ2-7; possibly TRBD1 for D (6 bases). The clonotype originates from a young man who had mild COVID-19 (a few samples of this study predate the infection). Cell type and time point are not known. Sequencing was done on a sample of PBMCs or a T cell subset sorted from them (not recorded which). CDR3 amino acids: CSASYPRGYEQYF. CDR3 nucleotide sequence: TGCAGTGCTAGTTACCCAAGGGGGTACGAGCAGTACTTC.